This T cell receptor beta chain appears in the sequencing data of a study of blood T cell repertoires in COVID-19. The wider study: Sites in the United States, Italy and Spain provided acute and convalescent COVID-19 samples. Nucleic acid was either cDNA or gDNA, and it came from T cells, B-cell-depleted T cells, or PBMCs.

Trimming removed 1 base at V and 0 bases at J, with 6 bases between. Germline V gene lookup returns CDR1 SGHTA and CDR2 FQGNSA. The CDR3 length is 14 residues. Source study methods: Estimates of nucleated cell counts were drawn from the amplification of reference gene primers. Only in-frame clones appear in the TCRdb table, and some are missing; sequencing was by immunoSEQ multiplex PCR. That table furnishes V, J and clone size, whereas the DNA furnished D and trimming. The sample has some 240,000 clones; 70% to 90% are singletons. This TCR came from a human donor in a cohort sampled during active COVID-19. This rearrangement joins TRBV7-2 to TRBJ1-1; D is unclear. Sequencing input: peripheral blood. The CDR3 spells CASSLGPLNTEAFF. The CDR3 DNA is TGTGCCAGCAGCTTAGGGCCCTTGAACACTGAAGCTTTCTTT.